This T cell receptor (beta chain) derives from a study of early T cells in non-severe SARS-CoV-2 infection. Overall study: With bulk RNA from unsorted whole blood as input, sequencing yielded unpaired chains.

Study-level results: Missing private and CD4 specificities, VDJdb matching favored anti-spike CD8 responses.

A word on this clonotype: Its antigen is as yet unknown.

Individual cDNA molecules were tagged with unique molecular identifiers. TCRdb reprocessed the 5' RACE reads via MiXCR and lists one record per CDR3 protein. The sample has under 60,000 distinct CDR3 sequences, around a tenth seen once. V lost 5 bases, J lost 1 base, and 5 bases stayed unmatched. The CDR3 covers 15 residues. Germline V gene sequence: CDR1 DFQATT, CDR2 SNEGSKA (reference sequence). This TCR came from an adult who was a healthcare worker with PCR-confirmed SARS-CoV-2 infection or an uninfected control (not recorded which). The chain recombines TRBV20-1 with TRBJ2-7; TRBD2 agrees at 13 bases. This sample comprised whole blood, obtained at baseline. CDR3: CSASGLAGTSYEQYF. The DNA of the CDR3 is TGCAGTGCTTCGGGACTAGCGGGGACGTCCTACGAGCAGTACTTC.